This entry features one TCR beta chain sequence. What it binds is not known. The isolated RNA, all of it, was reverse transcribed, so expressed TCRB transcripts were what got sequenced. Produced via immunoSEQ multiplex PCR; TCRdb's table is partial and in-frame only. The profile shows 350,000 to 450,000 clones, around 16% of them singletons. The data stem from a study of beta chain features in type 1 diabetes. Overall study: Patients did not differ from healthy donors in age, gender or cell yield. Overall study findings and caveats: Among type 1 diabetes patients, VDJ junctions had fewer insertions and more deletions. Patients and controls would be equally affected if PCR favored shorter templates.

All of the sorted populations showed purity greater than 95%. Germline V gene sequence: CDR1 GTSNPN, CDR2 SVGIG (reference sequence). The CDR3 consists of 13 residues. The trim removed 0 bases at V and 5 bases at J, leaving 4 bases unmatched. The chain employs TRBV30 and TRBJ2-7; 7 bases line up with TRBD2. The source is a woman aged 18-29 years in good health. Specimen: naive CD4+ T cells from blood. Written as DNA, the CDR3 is TGTGCCTGGAGTGTACTAGCGAATGACGAGCAGTACTTC. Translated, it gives CAWSVLANDEQYF.